Sequencing of this TCR beta chain was carried out in a study of T-cell reconstitution after alpha-beta-depleted transplantation in children. Overall study findings and caveats: Among T cells one year after transplant, newly produced cells accounted for most counts and diversity. Some patients' high day-60 TCRbeta diversity was attributed to recipient cells surviving conditioning.

Unique molecular identifiers were used in preparing the TCRbeta library. One entry per CDR3 protein, called by TCRdb with MiXCR from the PCR reads. The data contain nearly 20,000 distinct CDR3 sequences, 13% of them singletons. This clonotype showed up many times. What it binds is not known. This CDR3 is 15 amino acids long. Germline V gene sequence: CDR1 DFQATT, CDR2 SNEGSKA (reference sequence). Trimming shortened V by 3 bases and J by 7 bases, and 19 bases separated the two germline ends. The genes are TRBV20-1 and TRBJ2-1, with D perhaps matching TRBD1 (6 bases). This clonotype was sampled from a female patient aged 2-9 years who had a stem cell transplant for congenital amegakaryocytic thrombocytopenia, so the T cells may come from the graft donor. The sample in question was PBMCs, mostly from graft donor cells, obtained 60 days after TCRalphabeta/CD19-depleted stem cell transplant. CDR3 sequence: CSARGAPGPVNEQFF. DNA for the CDR3: TGCAGTGCTAGGGGGGCCCCGGGACCCGTAAATGAGCAGTTCTTC.